The T cell receptor (beta chain) described here comes from a study of T cells in Graves' hyperthyroidism and ophthalmopathy. TCR beta CDR3 regions were amplified from RNA transcripts. The primer set for the first-round RT-PCR of the TCR CDR3 was HTBI. TCRdb used MiXCR to reprocess the multiplex PCR reads, holding one entry per CDR3 protein. Of some 800,000 distinct CDR3 sequences detected, roughly 40% appear once; the ten largest clones hold over 8%. Broader study findings: Ophthalmopathy got predicted by the model a median roughly six months before its onset. Patients with ophthalmopathy were separated from those with stable hyperthyroidism by a 13 V-J model.

In making diagnoses, clinical symptoms, serum thyroxine and TRAb, thyroid ultrasound and orbital computed tomography were all used. With respect to this clonotype: Its target is unknown.

There are 14 residues in the CDR3. Germline CDR1 reads LNHDA; CDR2 reads SQIVND (reference sequence). V was trimmed by 6 bases and J by 9 bases, leaving 20 bases between them. Material: blood. This TCR was recovered from a man younger than 35 with Graves' hyperthyroidism. The V gene is TRBV19, the J gene TRBJ2-5; the D call may be TRBD1 or TRBD2 (5 bases each). The CDR3 DNA is TGTGCCAGTAGCGGGGACGGGCGGAGTCAGCCCCAGTACTTC. Protein: CASSGDGRSQPQYF.